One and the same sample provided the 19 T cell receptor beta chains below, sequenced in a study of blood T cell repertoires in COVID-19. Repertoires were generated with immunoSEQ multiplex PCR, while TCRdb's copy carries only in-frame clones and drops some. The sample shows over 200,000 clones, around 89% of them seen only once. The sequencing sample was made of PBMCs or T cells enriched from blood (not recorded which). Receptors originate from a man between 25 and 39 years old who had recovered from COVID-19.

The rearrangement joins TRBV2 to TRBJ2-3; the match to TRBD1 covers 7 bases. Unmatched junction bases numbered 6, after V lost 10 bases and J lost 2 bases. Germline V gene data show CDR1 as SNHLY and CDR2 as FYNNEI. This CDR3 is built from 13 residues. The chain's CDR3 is CATGDRSTDTQYF. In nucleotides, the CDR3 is TGTGCCACTGGGGACAGATCCACAGATACGCAGTATTTT. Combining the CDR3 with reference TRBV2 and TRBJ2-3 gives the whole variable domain EPEVTQTPSHQVTQMGQEVILRCVPISNHLYFYWYRQILGQKVEFLVSFYNNEISEKSEIFDDQFSVERPDGSNFTLKIRSTKLEDSAMYFCATGDRSTDTQYFGPGTRLTVL.

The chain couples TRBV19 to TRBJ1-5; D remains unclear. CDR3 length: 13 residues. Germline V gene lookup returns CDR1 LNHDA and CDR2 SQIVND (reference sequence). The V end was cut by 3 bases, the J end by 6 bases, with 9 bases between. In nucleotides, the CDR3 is TGTGCCAGTAGTATTGCGGGGTCTCAGCCCCAGCATTTT. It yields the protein CASSIAGSQPQHF.

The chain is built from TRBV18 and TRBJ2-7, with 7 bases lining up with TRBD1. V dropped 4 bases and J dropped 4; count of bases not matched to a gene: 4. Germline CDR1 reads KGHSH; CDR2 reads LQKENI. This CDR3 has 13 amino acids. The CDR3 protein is CASSRDRDYEQYF. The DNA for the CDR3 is TGTGCCAGCTCACGCGACAGGGATTACGAGCAGTACTTC. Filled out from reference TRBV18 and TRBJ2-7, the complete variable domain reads NAGVMQNPRHLVRRRGQEARLRCSPMKGHSHVYWYRQLPEEGLKFMVYLQKENIIDESGMPKERFSAEFPKEGPSILRIQQVVRGDSAAYFCASSRDRDYEQYFGPGTRLTVT.

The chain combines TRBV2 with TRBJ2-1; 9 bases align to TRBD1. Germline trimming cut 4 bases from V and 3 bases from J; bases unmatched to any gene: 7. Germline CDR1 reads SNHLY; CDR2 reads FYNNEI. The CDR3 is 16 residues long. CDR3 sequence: CASSGRGQGIYNEQFF. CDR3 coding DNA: TGTGCCAGCAGTGGAAGGGGACAGGGAATCTACAATGAGCAGTTCTTC.

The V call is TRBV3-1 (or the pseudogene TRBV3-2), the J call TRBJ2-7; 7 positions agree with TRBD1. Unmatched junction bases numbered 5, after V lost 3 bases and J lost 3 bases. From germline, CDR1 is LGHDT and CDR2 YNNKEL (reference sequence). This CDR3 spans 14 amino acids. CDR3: CASSHPGQHYEQYF. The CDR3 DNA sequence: TGTGCCAGCAGCCACCCGGGACAGCACTACGAGCAGTACTTC.

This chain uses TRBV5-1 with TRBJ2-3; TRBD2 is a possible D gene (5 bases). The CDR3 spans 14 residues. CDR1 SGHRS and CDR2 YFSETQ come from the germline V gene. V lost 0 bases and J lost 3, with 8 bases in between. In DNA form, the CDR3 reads TGCGCCAGCAGCTTGGCCGAGGGTACAGATACGCAGTATTTT. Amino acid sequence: CASSLAEGTDTQYF.

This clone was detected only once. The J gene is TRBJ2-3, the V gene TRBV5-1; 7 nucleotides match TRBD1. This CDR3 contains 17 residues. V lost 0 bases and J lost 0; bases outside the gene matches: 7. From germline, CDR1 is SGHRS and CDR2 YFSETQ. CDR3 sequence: CASSLADRVMSTDTQYF. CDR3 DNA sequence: TGCGCCAGCAGCTTGGCCGACAGGGTCATGAGCACAGATACGCAGTATTTT.

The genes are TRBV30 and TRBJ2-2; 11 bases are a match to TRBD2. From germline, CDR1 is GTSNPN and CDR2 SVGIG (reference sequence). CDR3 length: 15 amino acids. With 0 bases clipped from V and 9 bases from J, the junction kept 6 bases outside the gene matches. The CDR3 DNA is TGTGCCTGGAGTGTCCTAGCGGGAGGCAACCGGGAGCTGTTTTTT. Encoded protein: CAWSVLAGGNRELFF.

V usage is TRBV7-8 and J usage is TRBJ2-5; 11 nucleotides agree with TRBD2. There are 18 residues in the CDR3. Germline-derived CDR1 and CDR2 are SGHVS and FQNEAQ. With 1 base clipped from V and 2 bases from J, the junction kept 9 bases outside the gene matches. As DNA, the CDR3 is TGTGCCAGCAGCTTAGACGCTGTAGCGGGAGGGCGACAAGAGACCCAGTACTTC. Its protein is CASSLDAVAGGRQETQYF.

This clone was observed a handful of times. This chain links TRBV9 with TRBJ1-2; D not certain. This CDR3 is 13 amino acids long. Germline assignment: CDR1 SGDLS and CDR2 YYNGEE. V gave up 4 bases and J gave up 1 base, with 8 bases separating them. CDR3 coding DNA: TGTGCCAGCAGCCCCCCCAGTAACTATGGCTACACCTTC. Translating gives CASSPPSNYGYTF.

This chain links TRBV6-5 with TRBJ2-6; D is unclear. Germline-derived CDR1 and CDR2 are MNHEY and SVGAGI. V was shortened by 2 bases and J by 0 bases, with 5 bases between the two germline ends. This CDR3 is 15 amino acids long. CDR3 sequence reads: CASSYKYSGANVLTF. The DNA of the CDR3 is TGTGCCAGCAGTTACAAATACTCTGGGGCCAACGTCCTGACTTTC.

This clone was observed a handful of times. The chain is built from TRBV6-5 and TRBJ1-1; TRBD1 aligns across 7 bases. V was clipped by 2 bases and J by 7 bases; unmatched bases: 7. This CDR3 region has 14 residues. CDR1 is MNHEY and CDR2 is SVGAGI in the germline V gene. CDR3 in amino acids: CASSYVTGTDEAFF. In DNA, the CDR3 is TGTGCCAGCAGTTACGTCACCGGGACAGATGAAGCTTTCTTT.

In DNA, the CDR3 is TGTGCCAGCAGTGAAGTCGCAGGTCGTCGACAGCCCCAGCATTTT. Its protein is CASSEVAGRRQPQHF. This chain uses TRBV6-1 with TRBJ1-5; the D is unclear. V was clipped by 1 base and J by 7 bases, with 14 bases between them. The CDR3 runs to 15 residues. In germline, CDR1 is MNHNS, CDR2 SASEGT.

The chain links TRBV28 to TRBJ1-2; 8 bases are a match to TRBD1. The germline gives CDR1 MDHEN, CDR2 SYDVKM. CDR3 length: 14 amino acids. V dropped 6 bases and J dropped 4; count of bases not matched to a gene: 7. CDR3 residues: CASRDTGGGYGYTF. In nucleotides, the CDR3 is TGTGCCAGCAGGGATACAGGGGGAGGCTATGGCTACACCTTC.

As DNA, the CDR3 is TGTGCCAGCAGCGCTCGGACGGGGGAATCTGGAAACACCATATATTTT. Protein: CASSARTGESGNTIYF. This chain connects TRBV7-6 to TRBJ1-3; D may be TRBD1 (5 bases). The CDR3 runs 16 residues. The V end was cut by 5 bases, the J end by 1 base, with 15 bases between. The germline CDR1 and CDR2 sequences are SGHVS and FNYEAQ. The complete variable domain, with remaining parts taken from reference TRBV7-6 and TRBJ1-3, reads GAGVSQSPRYKVTKRGQDVALRCDPISGHVSLYWYRQALGQGPEFLTYFNYEAQQDKSGLPNDRFSAERPEGSISTLTIQRTEQRDSAMYRCASSARTGESGNTIYFGEGSWLTVV.

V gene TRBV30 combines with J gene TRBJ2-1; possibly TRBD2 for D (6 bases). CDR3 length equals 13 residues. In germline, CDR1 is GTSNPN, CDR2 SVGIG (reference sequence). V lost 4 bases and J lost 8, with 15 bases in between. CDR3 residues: CAWINGGLDEQFF. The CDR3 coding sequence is TGTGCCTGGATAAATGGGGGGTTGGATGAGCAGTTCTTC.

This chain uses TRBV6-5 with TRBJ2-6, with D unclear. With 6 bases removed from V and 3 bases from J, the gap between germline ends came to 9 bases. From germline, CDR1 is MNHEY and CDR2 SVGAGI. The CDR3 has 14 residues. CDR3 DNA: TGTGCCAGCAGCTCCTTGAGTGGGGCCAACGTCCTGACTTTC. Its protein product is CASSSLSGANVLTF.

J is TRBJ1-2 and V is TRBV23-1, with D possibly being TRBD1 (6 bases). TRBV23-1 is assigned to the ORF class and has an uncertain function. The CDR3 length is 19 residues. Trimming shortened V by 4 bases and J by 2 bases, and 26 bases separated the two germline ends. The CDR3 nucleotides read TGCGCCAGCAGTCCCGGGGAAACCGAGCGGTCAGGGGAGAACTATGGCTACACCTTC. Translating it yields CASSPGETERSGENYGYTF.

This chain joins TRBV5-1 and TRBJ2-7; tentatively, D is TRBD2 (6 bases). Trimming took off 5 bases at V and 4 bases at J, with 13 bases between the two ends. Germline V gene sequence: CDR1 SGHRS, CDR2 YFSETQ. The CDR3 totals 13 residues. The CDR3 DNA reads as TGCGCCAGCAGTTGGGGGGTCCCTTACGAGCAGTACTTC. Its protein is CASSWGVPYEQYF.